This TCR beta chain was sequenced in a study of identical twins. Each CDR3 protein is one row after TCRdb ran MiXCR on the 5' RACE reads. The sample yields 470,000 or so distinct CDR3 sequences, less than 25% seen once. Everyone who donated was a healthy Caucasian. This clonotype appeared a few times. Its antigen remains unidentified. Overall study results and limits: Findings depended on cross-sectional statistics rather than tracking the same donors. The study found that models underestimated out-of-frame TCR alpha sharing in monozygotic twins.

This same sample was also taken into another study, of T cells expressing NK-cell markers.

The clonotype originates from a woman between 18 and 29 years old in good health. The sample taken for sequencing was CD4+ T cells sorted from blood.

The CDR3 sequence is CASSPGQERNYGYTF. CDR3 DNA: TGTGCCAGCAGCCCAGGACAGGAACGTAACTATGGCTACACCTTC. This chain links TRBV7-9 with TRBJ1-2; 7 bases align to TRBD1. V was clipped by 5 bases and J by 1 base; unmatched bases: 7. The length of the CDR3 is 15 residues. The V gene's germline CDR1 is SEHNR and CDR2 FQNEAQ (reference sequence).